One and the same sample provided the 23 T cell receptor beta chains below, sequenced in a study of cytomegalovirus exposure and HLA in healthy donors. The PCR made use of 60 Vbeta and 13 Jbeta primers. The protocol was immunoSEQ multiplex PCR, while the TCRdb copy is restricted to in-frame clones and leaves out a portion. The top ten hold around 6% of the sample, which has 55,000 to 70,000 clones, 80% seen once. Sequencing input: PBMCs. Receptor source: a male donor in good health and CMV-seronegative.

The chain employs TRBV5-1 and TRBJ1-2; no definite D call. CDR3 length: 13 amino acids. CDR1 is SGHRS and CDR2 is YFSETQ in the germline V gene. V was trimmed by 5 bases and J by 6 bases, leaving 14 bases between them. CDR3 loop: CASSSPKQNGYTF. The CDR3 DNA reads TGCGCCAGCAGTTCCCCAAAACAGAATGGCTACACCTTC.

V gene TRBV9 combines with J gene TRBJ2-5; a possible D gene is TRBD2 (6 bases). V lost 4 bases and J lost 2, with 9 bases in between. Germline CDR1 is SGDLS and CDR2 is YYNGEE. The CDR3 has 13 amino acids. The CDR3 spells CASSFGTQETQYF. Here the CDR3 DNA reads TGTGCCAGCAGCTTCGGGACTCAAGAGACCCAGTACTTC. Full variable domain (remainder filled in from reference TRBV9 and TRBJ2-5): DSGVTQTPKHLITATGQRVTLRCSPRSGDLSVYWYQQSLDQGLQFLIQYYNGEERAKGNILERFSAQQFPDLHSELNLSSLELGDSALYFCASSFGTQETQYFGPGTRLLVL.

The rearrangement uses TRBV7-3 and TRBJ2-3, with no clear D. Between the trimmed V and J ends, which lost 0 bases and 6 bases, there was a span of 10 bases. This CDR3 has 14 residues. Germline V gives CDR1 SGHTA, CDR2 FQGTGA. CDR3 in amino acids: CASSLTLSGDTQYF. The CDR3 DNA reads as TGTGCCAGCAGCTTAACGCTCTCCGGGGATACGCAGTATTTT.

The CDR3 loop is CASSLGQGHGYTF. The CDR3 region has the DNA TGCGCCAGCAGCTTGGGGCAGGGGCATGGCTACACCTTC. The rearrangement links TRBV5-1 to TRBJ1-2, with D maybe TRBD1 (6 bases). Germline loops: CDR1 SGHRS, CDR2 YFSETQ. V was cut by 0 bases and J by 6 bases, with 9 bases left in between. This CDR3 is 13 amino acids long.

This clone was found a few times. The chain employs TRBV6-1 and TRBJ2-7, with D perhaps TRBD1 (5 bases). The ends were cut back, 10 bases at V and 3 bases at J, with 22 bases in the middle. Germline assignment: CDR1 MNHNS and CDR2 SASEGT. The CDR3 sequence is 15 residues long. The CDR3 DNA is TGTGCCATCCACTTTGTAGAGCTAGGGGTCTACGAGCAGTACTTC. Its protein product is CAIHFVELGVYEQYF.

The chain links TRBV7-2 to TRBJ2-7; 12 nucleotides line up with TRBD2. The CDR3 sequence is 15 residues long. V lost 5 bases, J lost 2 bases, and 4 bases stayed unmatched. The germline V gene encodes CDR1 SGHTA and CDR2 FQGNSA. This CDR3 is CASSQASGGAYEQYF. For the CDR3, the DNA is TGTGCCAGCAGCCAGGCTAGCGGGGGGGCCTACGAGCAGTACTTC. Drawing the rest from reference TRBV7-2 and TRBJ2-7, the complete variable domain is GAGVSQSPSNKVTEKGKDVELRCDPISGHTALYWYRQSLGQGLEFLIYFQGNSAPDKSGLPSDRFSAERTGGSVSTLTIQRTQQEDSAVYLCASSQASGGAYEQYFGPGTRLTVT.

This chain uses TRBV7-2 with TRBJ2-5, with D tentatively TRBD1 (5 bases). The J call may be in error: the DNA end matches TRBJ2-7 better. CDR3 length equals 15 residues. Germline assignment: CDR1 SGHTA and CDR2 FQGNSA. The DNA of the CDR3 is TGTGCCAGCACCATAGCCCGAGATCAGGGATACGAGCAGTACTTC. Its protein product is CASTIARDQGYEQYF.

This chain joins TRBV18 and TRBJ1-5; 7 bases match TRBD1. The V gene end was trimmed by 4 bases and the J gene end by 3 bases; junction bases not matched to a gene: 3. The CDR3 runs to 14 residues. The germline gives CDR1 KGHSH, CDR2 LQKENI. The CDR3 DNA is TGTGCCAGCTCACTGCAGGGGGACAATCAGCCCCAGCATTTT. It is translated as CASSLQGDNQPQHF.

The rearrangement joins TRBV10-1 to TRBJ1-2; TRBD1 matches at 9 bases. V dropped 6 bases and J dropped 6; count of bases not matched to a gene: 8. CDR3 length equals 14 residues. In germline, CDR1 is WNHNN, CDR2 SYGVQD (reference sequence). CDR3 sequence (DNA): TGCGCCAGCAGAAGGACAGGGGCAGTTCATGGCTACACCTTC. Translation: CASRRTGAVHGYTF.

This clone has only one observation. The V and J genes are TRBV19 and TRBJ2-1; D might be TRBD2 (5 bases). V lost 7 bases and J 2 bases, leaving 9 bases between the germline ends. Germline loops: CDR1 LNHDA, CDR2 SQIVND (reference sequence). The CDR3 totals 13 residues. The DNA for the CDR3 is TGTGCCAGTACGGGGTGGCCCTACAATGAGCAGTTCTTC. Amino acids: CASTGWPYNEQFF.

The rearrangement uses TRBV19 and TRBJ1-4; 8 bases fit TRBD1. V lost 10 bases, J lost 5 bases, and 12 bases stayed unmatched. The CDR3 spans 15 residues. Germline CDR1 reads LNHDA; CDR2 reads SQIVND (reference sequence). CDR3 sequence: CATSDVTGVNEKLFF. The CDR3 bases are TGTGCCACCTCAGACGTGACAGGGGTAAATGAAAAACTGTTTTTT.

A few counts support this clone. CDR3 loop: CASSYSGSVGLGGYTF. CDR3 coding DNA: TGTGCCAGCAGTTACTCCGGGTCAGTCGGTCTCGGTGGCTACACCTTC. The chain recombines TRBV6-5 with TRBJ1-2; no firm D call. Trimming took off 0 bases at V and 7 bases at J, with 18 bases between the two ends. The CDR3 consists of 16 residues. The germline V gene encodes CDR1 MNHEY and CDR2 SVGAGI.

This rearrangement joins TRBV9 to TRBJ2-5; 8 bases fit TRBD1. Per the germline V gene, CDR1 is SGDLS and CDR2 is YYNGEE. V lost 1 base, J lost 5 bases, and 7 bases stayed unmatched. The CDR3 loop spans 15 amino acids. CDR3 loop: CASSVQGTGGETQYF. CDR3 coding DNA: TGTGCCAGCAGCGTACAAGGGACAGGAGGGGAGACCCAGTACTTC.

The V and J genes are TRBV10-3 and TRBJ2-2; 7 bases agree with TRBD1. The germline V gene encodes CDR1 ENHRY and CDR2 SYGVKD. The CDR3 has 14 residues. V gave up 7 bases and J gave up 4 bases; unmatched junction bases: 6. The CDR3: CAIKGARATGELFF. CDR3 DNA: TGTGCCATCAAGGGGGCTCGGGCCACCGGGGAGCTGTTTTTT.

In DNA, the CDR3 is TGTGCATCAGGGGCGGTGTCAACTGAAGCTTTCTTT. It is translated as CASGAVSTEAFF. The rearrangement uses TRBV30 and TRBJ1-1; TRBD1 is a possible D gene (6 bases). The CDR3 consists of 12 residues. Germline CDR1 reads GTSNPN; CDR2 reads SVGIG (reference sequence).

The chain has TRBV30 and TRBJ2-5; tentatively, D is TRBD2 (6 bases). Germline CDR1 is GTSNPN and CDR2 is SVGIG (reference sequence). The CDR3 covers 15 residues. V was cut by 2 bases and J by 4 bases, with 17 bases left in between. CDR3 sequence (DNA): TGTGCCTGGAGTAGTGGGCAGGACTATGGAGAGACCCAGTACTTC. Its protein product is CAWSSGQDYGETQYF.

This chain uses TRBV6-5 with TRBJ2-1, with 12 positions matching TRBD2. The germline V gene encodes CDR1 MNHEY and CDR2 SVGAGI. The V and J ends lost 4 bases and 7 bases, in that order; junction bases with no gene match: 8. CDR3 length equals 16 residues. The CDR3 loop is CASSSSSGGVINEQFF. The CDR3 DNA sequence: TGTGCCAGCAGTTCTTCTAGCGGGGGGGTGATTAATGAGCAGTTCTTC.

CDR3 sequence reads: CASSQENRYGYTF. The CDR3 DNA sequence: TGTGCCAGCAGCCAAGAAAACAGATATGGCTACACCTTC. V is TRBV14 and J is TRBJ1-2; D gene unclear. This CDR3 has 13 residues. CDR1 and CDR2 from the germline V gene are SGHDN and FVKESK. The V end lost 0 bases, the J end lost 5 bases, and 7 bases lay between the germline ends.

The rearrangement joins TRBV2 to TRBJ1-4; no firm D call. The germline gives CDR1 SNHLY, CDR2 FYNNEI. Trimming shortened V by 1 base and J by 10 bases, and 13 bases separated the two germline ends. The CDR3 contains 14 residues. In DNA form, the CDR3 reads TGTGCCAGCAGTGAAGAACGGGGTTACGGAAAACTGTTTTTT. It yields the protein CASSEERGYGKLFF.

This clone was recorded a few times. CDR3 in amino acids: CASSPGGALNTEAFF. CDR3 DNA: TGTGCCAGCAGCCCCGGTGGAGCCCTGAACACTGAAGCTTTCTTT. The chain is built from TRBV14 and TRBJ1-1; unclear D gene. The germline gives CDR1 SGHDN, CDR2 FVKESK. The V end lost 4 bases, the J end lost 0 bases, and 12 bases lay between the germline ends. The CDR3 is 15 amino acids.

The chain uses TRBV4-1 and TRBJ2-7; D possibly corresponds to TRBD2 (5 bases). V lost 2 bases and J 1 base, leaving 24 bases between the germline ends. The CDR3 contains 19 residues. Germline CDR1 and CDR2: MGHRA and YSYEKL. In DNA, the CDR3 is TGCGCCAGCAGCCAATCCCCTCCGGTAGAGGGCAGGCCTTCCTACGAGCAGTACTTC. It yields the protein CASSQSPPVEGRPSYEQYF.

This chain links TRBV5-5 with TRBJ1-1; 9 bases map to TRBD1. Per the germline V gene, CDR1 is SGHKS and CDR2 is YYEKEE (reference sequence). The V segment lost 0 bases and the J segment 10 bases; nucleotides outside the gene matches: 13. The CDR3 consists of 16 residues. In nucleotides, the CDR3 is TGTGCCAGCAGCTTGGCAGTGTCGGGACAGGGTAACGGAGCTTTCTTT. This sequence encodes CASSLAVSGQGNGAFF.

The J gene is TRBJ2-7, the V gene TRBV6-5; TRBD1 aligns across 10 bases. Germline CDR1 is MNHEY and CDR2 is SVGAGI. The V gene end was trimmed by 8 bases and the J gene end by 2 bases; junction bases not matched to a gene: 3. The CDR3 contains 13 residues. CDR3 bases: TGTGCCAGCTTCGGACAGGGGGCCTACGAGCAGTACTTC. It specifies CASFGQGAYEQYF.